Listed below are T cell receptor beta chains from one sample, sequenced in a study of early T cells in non-severe SARS-CoV-2 infection. MiXCR, applied by TCRdb to the 5' RACE reads, yields one record per CDR3 protein. Of under 85,000 distinct CDR3 sequences listed, about 11% were seen once; the top ten hold less than 7%. Input material: whole blood. The receptors were sampled from an adult who was a healthcare worker with PCR-confirmed SARS-CoV-2 infection or an uninfected control (not recorded which). The CDR3 runs from the conserved cysteine through the conserved F or W. The order of the fields is clone size, D gene, V gene, J gene, CDR3 protein, CDR3 DNA. A D gene is named only where the DNA matches it firmly. The listing skips clone size in some rows; elsewhere it reads once, few, many or a size class.

clone size: NA
D gene: TRBD2
V gene: TRBV12-3/TRBV12-4
J gene: TRBJ2-3
CDR3 protein: CASRFPGTSGGTDTQYF
CDR3 DNA: TGTGCCAGCAGATTTCCCGGGACTAGCGGGGGCACAGATACGCAGTATTTT

clone size: many
D gene: NA
V gene: TRBV10-3
J gene: TRBJ2-1
CDR3 protein: CAISESIGQGRNEQFF
CDR3 DNA: TGTGCCATCAGTGAGTCGATCGGTCAGGGCAGGAATGAGCAGTTCTTC

clone size: many
D gene: TRBD1
V gene: TRBV19
J gene: TRBJ2-6
CDR3 protein: CASSIKTGGAYGANVLTF
CDR3 DNA: TGTGCCAGTAGTATAAAGACAGGGGGCGCGTATGGGGCCAACGTCCTGACTTTC

clone size: many
D gene: TRBD1
V gene: TRBV29-1
J gene: TRBJ2-2
CDR3 protein: CSVADRAGGELFF
CDR3 DNA: TGCAGCGTCGCAGACAGGGCTGGCGGGGAGCTGTTTTTT

clone size: many
D gene: NA
V gene: TRBV21-1
J gene: TRBJ2-7
CDR3 protein: CASSKVAGPCPEQYF
CDR3 DNA: TGTGCCAGCAGCAAAGTCGCTGGACCTTGTCCCGAGCAGTACTTC

clone size: many
D gene: NA
V gene: TRBV12-3/TRBV12-4
J gene: TRBJ1-1
CDR3 protein: CASSLVNTEAFF
CDR3 DNA: TGTGCCAGCAGTTTGGTGAACACTGAAGCTTTCTTT

clone size: NA
D gene: TRBD2
V gene: TRBV12-3/TRBV12-4
J gene: TRBJ2-5
CDR3 protein: CASSNSGKETQYF
CDR3 DNA: TGTGCCAGCAGCAACAGCGGGAAGGAGACCCAGTACTTC

clone size: few
D gene: TRBD2
V gene: TRBV6-2/TRBV6-3
J gene: TRBJ2-3
CDR3 protein: CASSYSGGGADTQYF
CDR3 DNA: TGTGCCAGCAGTTACAGCGGGGGAGGAGCAGATACGCAGTATTTT

clone size: many
D gene: NA
V gene: TRBV6-2/TRBV6-3
J gene: TRBJ1-1
CDR3 protein: CASRPNGQNTEAFF
CDR3 DNA: TGTGCCAGCAGACCAAACGGGCAGAACACTGAAGCTTTCTTT

clone size: many
D gene: TRBD2
V gene: TRBV24-1
J gene: TRBJ2-1
CDR3 protein: CATSGRLAGIDEQFF
CDR3 DNA: TGTGCCACCAGTGGCCGACTAGCGGGGATCGATGAGCAGTTCTTC

clone size: many
D gene: NA
V gene: TRBV7-9
J gene: TRBJ2-1
CDR3 protein: CASSLEGDYNEQFF
CDR3 DNA: TGTGCCAGCAGCTTAGAGGGGGATTACAATGAGCAGTTCTTC

clone size: many
D gene: NA
V gene: TRBV6-2/TRBV6-3
J gene: TRBJ1-2
CDR3 protein: CASSSRERNGYTF
CDR3 DNA: TGTGCCAGCAGTTCGCGAGAAAGGAATGGCTACACCTTC

clone size: few
D gene: NA
V gene: TRBV7-2
J gene: TRBJ1-4
CDR3 protein: CASSKGTTNEKLFF
CDR3 DNA: TGTGCCAGCAGCAAAGGGACAACTAATGAAAAACTGTTTTTT

clone size: NA
D gene: TRBD2
V gene: TRBV4-3
J gene: TRBJ2-3
CDR3 protein: CASSQSSGSRLADTQYF
CDR3 DNA: TGCGCCAGCAGCCAATCTAGCGGGAGTAGGCTCGCAGATACGCAGTATTTT

clone size: few
D gene: NA
V gene: TRBV19
J gene: TRBJ1-2
CDR3 protein: CASTPVGQTNYGYTF
CDR3 DNA: TGTGCCAGTACCCCCGTCGGACAGACTAACTATGGCTACACCTTC

clone size: NA
D gene: TRBD1
V gene: TRBV5-5
J gene: TRBJ1-3
CDR3 protein: CASSLRFDRAISGNTIYF
CDR3 DNA: TGTGCCAGCAGCTTGCGTTTCGACAGGGCTATCTCTGGAAACACCATATATTTT

clone size: NA
D gene: TRBD2
V gene: TRBV6-2/TRBV6-3
J gene: TRBJ2-3
CDR3 protein: CASKASGADTQYF
CDR3 DNA: TGTGCCAGCAAGGCTAGCGGGGCCGATACGCAGTATTTT

clone size: NA
D gene: TRBD1
V gene: TRBV5-4
J gene: TRBJ1-2
CDR3 protein: CASSRGQGSSYGYTF
CDR3 DNA: TGTGCCAGCAGCAGGGGACAGGGGTCTTCCTATGGCTACACCTTC

clone size: few
D gene: NA
V gene: TRBV6-2/TRBV6-3
J gene: TRBJ2-7
CDR3 protein: CASSPWAYPYEQYF
CDR3 DNA: TGTGCCAGCAGCCCTTGGGCCTATCCCTACGAGCAGTACTTC

clone size: NA
D gene: TRBD1
V gene: TRBV7-9
J gene: TRBJ2-3
CDR3 protein: CASTQGGSNTDTQYF
CDR3 DNA: TGTGCCAGCACCCAAGGGGGCAGCAACACAGATACGCAGTATTTT

clone size: NA
D gene: TRBD1
V gene: TRBV24-1
J gene: TRBJ2-3
CDR3 protein: CATSETGYTDTQYF
CDR3 DNA: TGTGCCACCAGTGAGACAGGGTACACAGATACGCAGTATTTT

clone size: many
D gene: NA
V gene: TRBV11-2
J gene: TRBJ2-2
CDR3 protein: CASSLSHYTGELFF
CDR3 DNA: TGTGCCAGCAGCTTAAGCCATTACACCGGGGAGCTGTTTTTT

clone size: few
D gene: TRBD1
V gene: TRBV5-5
J gene: TRBJ1-2
CDR3 protein: CASSLGTQGRGYTF
CDR3 DNA: TGTGCCAGCAGCTTAGGCACACAGGGGCGAGGCTACACCTTC

clone size: many
D gene: NA
V gene: TRBV10-2
J gene: TRBJ1-2
CDR3 protein: CASSEDGGASYGYTF
CDR3 DNA: TGCGCCAGCAGTGAGGATGGGGGAGCGTCCTATGGCTACACCTTC

clone size: NA
D gene: TRBD1
V gene: TRBV20-1
J gene: TRBJ1-1
CDR3 protein: CSARGTGANTEAFF
CDR3 DNA: TGCAGTGCTAGGGGGACAGGGGCGAACACTGAAGCTTTCTTT

clone size: NA
D gene: NA
V gene: TRBV10-2
J gene: TRBJ2-1
CDR3 protein: CASKEGLTYNEQFF
CDR3 DNA: TGCGCCAGCAAGGAGGGACTTACCTACAATGAGCAGTTCTTC

clone size: many
D gene: NA
V gene: TRBV6-5
J gene: TRBJ2-5
CDR3 protein: CASSYQGGQETQYF
CDR3 DNA: TGTGCCAGCAGTTACCAAGGGGGCCAAGAGACCCAGTACTTC

clone size: few
D gene: TRBD1
V gene: TRBV4-3
J gene: TRBJ2-7
CDR3 protein: CASSAGTGGYEQYF
CDR3 DNA: TGCGCCAGCAGCGCGGGGACAGGGGGATACGAGCAGTACTTC

clone size: few
D gene: NA
V gene: TRBV4-1
J gene: TRBJ2-5
CDR3 protein: CASSDPSREKETQYF
CDR3 DNA: TGCGCCAGCAGCGACCCAAGCAGAGAGAAAGAGACCCAGTACTTC

clone size: few
D gene: NA
V gene: TRBV5-1
J gene: TRBJ1-4
CDR3 protein: CASSLAGATNEKLFF
CDR3 DNA: TGCGCCAGCAGCTTGGCAGGGGCAACTAATGAAAAACTGTTTTTT

clone size: NA
D gene: NA
V gene: TRBV9
J gene: TRBJ2-3
CDR3 protein: CASSPPGLFSTDTQYF
CDR3 DNA: TGTGCCAGCAGCCCTCCTGGGTTATTTAGCACAGATACGCAGTATTTT

clone size: many
D gene: NA
V gene: TRBV12-3/TRBV12-4
J gene: TRBJ2-3
CDR3 protein: CASSFAKGADTQYF
CDR3 DNA: TGTGCCAGCAGTTTCGCCAAGGGGGCAGATACGCAGTATTTT

clone size: NA
D gene: TRBD1
V gene: TRBV6-1
J gene: TRBJ1-5
CDR3 protein: CASSESGGDQPQHF
CDR3 DNA: TGTGCCAGCAGTGAGTCAGGGGGGGATCAGCCCCAGCATTTT

clone size: NA
D gene: NA
V gene: TRBV30
J gene: TRBJ1-2
CDR3 protein: CAWSASAIHGYTF
CDR3 DNA: TGTGCCTGGAGTGCGTCAGCTATACATGGCTACACCTTC

clone size: NA
D gene: TRBD1
V gene: TRBV5-1
J gene: TRBJ2-1
CDR3 protein: CASSLNQGATNEQFF
CDR3 DNA: TGCGCCAGCAGCTTGAATCAGGGGGCAACCAATGAGCAGTTCTTC

clone size: few
D gene: NA
V gene: TRBV29-1
J gene: TRBJ1-1
CDR3 protein: CSGDRSMNTEAFF
CDR3 DNA: TGCAGCGGTGACAGGTCGATGAACACTGAAGCTTTCTTT

clone size: many
D gene: TRBD2
V gene: TRBV7-8
J gene: TRBJ2-7
CDR3 protein: CASRPGAGGPGEQYF
CDR3 DNA: TGTGCCAGCCGACCTGGCGCGGGAGGGCCAGGCGAGCAGTACTTC

clone size: many
D gene: NA
V gene: TRBV12-3/TRBV12-4
J gene: TRBJ2-3
CDR3 protein: CASSWADSTDTQYF
CDR3 DNA: TGTGCCAGCAGTTGGGCGGACAGCACAGATACGCAGTATTTT

clone size: many
D gene: NA
V gene: TRBV7-9
J gene: TRBJ1-6
CDR3 protein: CASSSGQNYNSPLHF
CDR3 DNA: TGTGCCAGCAGCTCTGGACAGAACTATAATTCACCCCTCCACTTT

clone size: few
D gene: NA
V gene: TRBV9
J gene: TRBJ2-1
CDR3 protein: CASSGNEQFF
CDR3 DNA: TGTGCCAGCAGCGGAAATGAGCAGTTCTTC

clone size: many
D gene: NA
V gene: TRBV18
J gene: TRBJ2-1
CDR3 protein: CASSLRQINEQFF
CDR3 DNA: TGTGCCAGCTCACTAAGACAGATAAATGAGCAGTTCTTC

clone size: few
D gene: NA
V gene: TRBV27
J gene: TRBJ2-3
CDR3 protein: CASSSLQFSTDTQYF
CDR3 DNA: TGTGCCAGCAGTTCATTACAGTTCTCCACAGATACGCAGTATTTT

clone size: NA
D gene: TRBD1
V gene: TRBV9
J gene: TRBJ1-6
CDR3 protein: CASSGYRGRNSPLHF
CDR3 DNA: TGTGCCAGCAGCGGGTACAGGGGGCGAAATTCACCCCTCCACTTT

clone size: few
D gene: NA
V gene: TRBV7-2
J gene: TRBJ1-1
CDR3 protein: CASSPGAGEAFF
CDR3 DNA: TGTGCCAGCAGCCCCGGGGCGGGCGAAGCTTTCTTT

clone size: many
D gene: TRBD2
V gene: TRBV2
J gene: TRBJ2-7
CDR3 protein: CASSRTSGGYEQYF
CDR3 DNA: TGTGCCAGCAGTCGGACTAGCGGGGGTTACGAGCAGTACTTC

clone size: medium-sized
D gene: NA
V gene: TRBV7-9
J gene: TRBJ1-1
CDR3 protein: CASSHQSAEAFF
CDR3 DNA: TGTGCCAGCAGCCACCAGTCCGCTGAAGCTTTCTTT

clone size: NA
D gene: NA
V gene: TRBV12-3/TRBV12-4
J gene: TRBJ2-2
CDR3 protein: CASSPLRELFF
CDR3 DNA: TGTGCCAGCAGCCCCCTACGGGAGCTGTTTTTT

clone size: NA
D gene: NA
V gene: TRBV19
J gene: TRBJ2-7
CDR3 protein: CASSHPTDYEQYF
CDR3 DNA: TGTGCCAGTAGTCACCCGACGGACTACGAGCAGTACTTC

clone size: many
D gene: NA
V gene: TRBV30
J gene: TRBJ1-2
CDR3 protein: CAWAGAGFYGYTF
CDR3 DNA: TGTGCCTGGGCGGGGGCAGGGTTCTATGGCTACACCTTC